Below, 24 T cell receptor beta chains from the same sample are listed, as sequenced in a study of cytomegalovirus exposure and HLA in healthy donors. PCR amplification relied on 60 Vbeta primers (plus 13 Jbeta primers). The method was immunoSEQ multiplex PCR; TCRdb's version includes in-frame clones alone and lacks a portion of them. The sample contains some 120,000 clones, around four fifths of which appear only once. The specimen was PBMCs. The receptors shown here come from a man between 18 and 35 years old in good health and CMV-seropositive.

In this sample, this clone turned up a few times. The chain couples TRBV5-4 to TRBJ2-1; D remains unclear. Germline V gene sequence: CDR1 SGHNT, CDR2 YYREEE (reference sequence). CDR3 length: 12 residues. V lost 4 bases and J lost 5, with 7 bases in between. The CDR3 reads CASSPVDNEQFF. For the CDR3, the DNA is TGTGCCAGCAGCCCCGTCGACAATGAGCAGTTCTTC.

The chain combines TRBV19 with TRBJ2-1; 8 bases are a match to TRBD1. Trimming at V came to 3 bases and at J to 0 bases, leaving 4 bases not matched to a gene. This CDR3 comprises 16 residues. Germline V gene lookup returns CDR1 LNHDA and CDR2 SQIVND (reference sequence). CDR3 loop: CASSIWDRSSYNEQFF. CDR3 DNA sequence: TGTGCCAGTAGTATCTGGGACAGGAGCTCCTACAATGAGCAGTTCTTC.

This chain links TRBV30 with TRBJ2-3; D gene ambiguous. Trimming pared 4 bases from V and 8 bases from J, leaving 13 bases between. This CDR3 is built from 12 residues. The germline CDR1 and CDR2 sequences are GTSNPN and SVGIG (reference sequence). As DNA, the CDR3 is TGTGCCTGGACCTCGCATGGGCTTACGCAGTATTTT. Its translation is CAWTSHGLTQYF.

V usage is TRBV30 and J usage is TRBJ2-7, with a weak D call TRBD1 (6 bases). Trimming cost V 3 bases and J 0 bases, with 9 bases left between them. This CDR3 has 13 amino acids. From germline, CDR1 is GTSNPN and CDR2 SVGIG (reference sequence). CDR3 in amino acids: CAWRRDTSYEQYF. As DNA, the CDR3 is TGTGCCTGGAGACGGGACACCTCCTACGAGCAGTACTTC.

There are many counts of this clone. The chain is built from TRBV19 and TRBJ2-7; TRBD1 might be the D (6 bases). Trimming took 2 bases from V and 1 from J, leaving 9 bases between them. Germline assignment: CDR1 LNHDA and CDR2 SQIVND (reference sequence). CDR3 length: 14 residues. In nucleotides, the CDR3 is TGTGCCAGTAGTATATGGGGGCCTTCCTACGAGCAGTACTTC. Its translation: CASSIWGPSYEQYF. Together with reference TRBV19 and TRBJ2-7, the CDR3 gives the full variable domain: DGGITQSPKYLFRKEGQNVTLSCEQNLNHDAMYWYRQDPGQGLRLIYYSQIVNDFQKGDIAEGYSVSREKKESFPLTVTSAQKNPTAFYLCASSIWGPSYEQYFGPGTRLTVT.

The chain couples TRBV29-1 to TRBJ1-2, with 8 bases lining up with TRBD1. V gave up 1 base and J gave up 4 bases; unmatched junction bases: 8. This CDR3 spans 15 amino acids. Per the germline V gene, CDR1 is SQVTM and CDR2 is ANQGSEA. The CDR3 loop is CSVEGEQGGGYGYTF. The CDR3 region has the DNA TGCAGCGTTGAAGGGGAACAGGGGGGCGGCTATGGCTACACCTTC.

This chain connects TRBV4-1 to TRBJ2-1; TRBD2 might be the D (5 bases). The CDR3 spans 14 residues. Germline V CDR1 and CDR2: MGHRA, YSYEKL. Trimming took 4 bases from V and 6 from J, leaving 13 bases between them. The CDR3 DNA is TGCGCCAGCAGCCCCCCGACGGGAAGCAATGAGCAGTTCTTC. Translating gives CASSPPTGSNEQFF.

The chain recombines TRBV10-2 with TRBJ2-7; tentative D call: TRBD2 (6 bases). The CDR3 contains 12 residues. V was pared by 6 bases and J by 0 bases, with 6 bases between. CDR1 is WSHSY, CDR2 SAAADI, per germline. The DNA for the CDR3 is TGCGCCAGCAGGGACTACTCCTACGAGCAGTACTTC. Its translation is CASRDYSYEQYF.

This rearrangement joins TRBV30 to TRBJ1-2, with 8 positions matching TRBD1. Germline V gives CDR1 GTSNPN, CDR2 SVGIG (reference sequence). The CDR3 has 12 amino acids. Trimming cost V 0 bases and J 8 bases; bases outside gene matches: 2. CDR3 nucleotide sequence: TGTGCCTGGAGTGTAGCAGGGGGCGGCTACACCTTC. It is translated as CAWSVAGGGYTF.

To note about this clone: Other DNA sequences from this sample encode an identical CDR3 as well. This rearrangement joins TRBV6-5 to TRBJ1-2, with D possibly TRBD1 on 5 matching bases. V dropped 6 bases and J dropped 6 bases, with 11 bases sitting between them. CDR1 is MNHEY and CDR2 is SVGAGI in the germline V gene. The CDR3 runs to 12 residues. In DNA, the CDR3 is TGTGCCAGCAGCACGGGGGGGGATGGCTACACCTTC. This gives the protein CASSTGGDGYTF.

The chain links TRBV30 to TRBJ2-3; D not resolved. Deletions cut 2 bases from V and 0 bases from J, with 9 bases between. This CDR3 is 14 amino acids long. Germline CDR1 GTSNPN, CDR2 SVGIG (reference sequence). CDR3: CAWSNFASTDTQYF. The DNA of the CDR3 is TGTGCCTGGAGTAACTTTGCCAGCACAGATACGCAGTATTTT.

V usage is TRBV20-1 and J usage is TRBJ1-1; no clear D gene. The V end lost 4 bases, the J end lost 6 bases, and 9 bases lay between the germline ends. Germline V gene sequence: CDR1 DFQATT, CDR2 SNEGSKA (reference sequence). The CDR3 totals 11 residues. The CDR3, as DNA: TGCAGTGCTATTAGAGTCCCTGAAGCTTTCTTT. Translation: CSAIRVPEAFF.

The genes are TRBV6-5 and TRBJ2-6; D possibly corresponds to TRBD2 (7 bases). Germline V gene lookup returns CDR1 MNHEY and CDR2 SVGAGI. This CDR3 region has 15 residues. Trimming cost V 7 bases and J 2 bases, with 12 bases left between them. CDR3 coding DNA: TGTGCCAGCACAGGGAGGGGGACTGGGGCCAACGTCCTGACTTTC. Translated, it gives CASTGRGTGANVLTF.

CDR3 in amino acids: CASSLLREQETQYF. In nucleotides, the CDR3 is TGTGCCAGCAGCTTATTGAGGGAGCAAGAGACCCAGTACTTC. The rearrangement uses TRBV7-9 and TRBJ2-5; D perhaps matches TRBD2 (5 bases). From germline, CDR1 is SEHNR and CDR2 FQNEAQ (reference sequence). V dropped 2 bases and J dropped 2 bases, with 9 bases sitting between them. The CDR3 sequence is 14 residues long.

The chain employs TRBV30 and TRBJ2-3, with a tentative D call TRBD1 (6 bases). Trimming took off 5 bases at V and 5 bases at J, with 11 bases between the two ends. In germline, CDR1 is GTSNPN, CDR2 SVGIG (reference sequence). There are 12 residues in the CDR3. CDR3 nucleotide sequence: TGTGCCTGGGGTTACAGGGTAGATACGCAGTATTTT. Encoded protein: CAWGYRVDTQYF.

The rearrangement uses TRBV4-1 and TRBJ1-2; possible D gene TRBD1, 6 bases. Germline-derived CDR1 and CDR2 are MGHRA and YSYEKL. This CDR3 region has 14 residues. V shed 3 bases and J shed 3 bases, with 11 bases lying between them. The CDR3 nucleotides are TGCGCCAGCAGCCAGGTTGCAGGGGACTATGGCTACACCTTC. This sequence encodes CASSQVAGDYGYTF.

The chain employs TRBV5-1 and TRBJ1-1; no definite D call. Trimming left V 7 bases short and J 1 base short, with 17 bases between. CDR1 and CDR2 (germline): SGHRS, YFSETQ. The CDR3 runs 15 residues. DNA for the CDR3: TGCGCCAGCGGGCCCACGGCCTATGAGAACACTGAAGCTTTCTTT. It encodes CASGPTAYENTEAFF.

Only a few counts were recorded for this clone. The genes are TRBV19 and TRBJ1-1; TRBD1 aligns across 11 bases. Trimming took 3 bases from V and 2 from J; bases not matched to a gene: 5. The CDR3 is 16 residues long. Germline V gene data show CDR1 as LNHDA and CDR2 as SQIVND (reference sequence). CDR3 in DNA: TGTGCCAGTAGTATTTGGACAGGGGGCGCAAACACTGAAGCTTTCTTT. As protein: CASSIWTGGANTEAFF.

The chain couples TRBV11-2 to TRBJ2-3, with 8 bases aligning to TRBD2. The ends lost 7 bases at V and 4 bases at J; junction bases unmatched: 16. The CDR3 has 17 residues. The V gene's germline CDR1 is SGHAT and CDR2 FQNNGV. CDR3 residues: CASTLGRGQLYADTQYF. CDR3 in DNA: TGTGCCAGCACCCTCGGGAGGGGCCAATTATACGCAGATACGCAGTATTTT. Together with reference TRBV11-2 and TRBJ2-3, the CDR3 gives the full variable domain: EAGVAQSPRYKIIEKRQSVAFWCNPISGHATLYWYQQILGQGPKLLIQFQNNGVVDDSQLPKDRFSAERLKGVDSTLKIQPAKLEDSAVYLCASTLGRGQLYADTQYFGPGTRLTVL.

The count of this clone is one. V is TRBV30 and J is TRBJ1-1; possible D gene TRBD1, 6 bases. CDR3 length: 14 amino acids. Germline-derived CDR1 and CDR2 are GTSNPN and SVGIG (reference sequence). The ends were cut back, 3 bases at V and 3 bases at J, with 14 bases in the middle. The DNA of the CDR3 is TGTGCCTGGAGGCTACAGGGATTCGACACTGAAGCTTTCTTT. Encoded protein: CAWRLQGFDTEAFF.

The chain uses TRBV4-1 and TRBJ2-3; TRBD1 agrees at 9 bases. Per germline, CDR1 MGHRA and CDR2 YSYEKL. Germline trimming cut 1 base from V and 6 bases from J; bases unmatched to any gene: 8. The CDR3 has 16 amino acids. This CDR3 is CASSQVPGTGKDTQYF. The DNA for the CDR3 is TGCGCCAGCAGCCAAGTGCCAGGGACAGGGAAGGATACGCAGTATTTT.

The chain is built from TRBV4-1 and TRBJ2-7; tentatively, D is TRBD2 (6 bases). The CDR3 has 16 amino acids. CDR1 and CDR2 from the germline V gene are MGHRA and YSYEKL. V lost 4 bases, J lost 1 base, and 17 bases lay in between. CDR3 bases: TGCGCCAGCAGCCTGAATTACGGGCGGGGTTCCTACGAGCAGTACTTC. Protein: CASSLNYGRGSYEQYF.

This clone was counted a few times. The chain is built from TRBV5-6 and TRBJ2-3; 7 bases map to TRBD1. Germline CDR1 is SGHDT and CDR2 is YYEEEE. The CDR3 totals 14 residues. J lost 9 bases, V lost 4 bases, and 11 bases had no gene match. For the CDR3, the DNA is TGTGCCAGCAGCCCGAGGGACAGTTTGAGGACGCAGTATTTT. It translates to CASSPRDSLRTQYF.

This chain links TRBV18 with TRBJ2-1; 9 bases match TRBD2. Germline V gene sequence: CDR1 KGHSH, CDR2 LQKENI. The CDR3 is 16 amino acids. The ends lost 2 bases at V and 8 bases at J; junction bases unmatched: 10. DNA of the CDR3: TGTGCCAGCTCACCAACTAGCGGGCCCACCCCCCATGAGCAGTTCTTC. Residues: CASSPTSGPTPHEQFF.